This is a list of T cell receptor beta chains from one sample in a study of neurological immune-mediated disorders. TCRdb itself ran the 5' RACE reads through MiXCR, one entry per CDR3 protein. The table includes tens of thousands of distinct CDR3 sequences, about an eighth detected once. Sequenced: PBMCs. The receptors were gathered from a man in his sixties in good health. Both conserved end residues are part of each CDR3. Each record gives: clone size, V gene, J gene, D gene, CDR3 DNA, CDR3 protein. A D gene is named only where the DNA matches it firmly. Part of the rows lack a size; the others show once, few, many or a class for expanded clones.

size: many; V: TRBV6-2/TRBV6-3; J: TRBJ2-2; D: .; DNA: TGTGCCAGCAGTTACAAGGTCTCGGGCTCTAACACCGGGGAGCTGTTTTTT; CDR3: CASSYKVSGSNTGELFF
size: many; V: TRBV4-3; J: TRBJ2-7; D: .; DNA: TGCGCCAGCAGCCAAGCTAGCCTCAGCTCCTACGAGCAGTACTTC; CDR3: CASSQASLSSYEQYF
size: many; V: TRBV5-1; J: TRBJ1-6; D: .; DNA: TGCGCCAGCAGCTTGGATGGGATTAATTCACCCCTCCACTTT; CDR3: CASSLDGINSPLHF
size: many; V: TRBV3-1; J: TRBJ2-1; D: TRBD2; DNA: TGTGCCAGCAGCCTAGCGGGGGCCCGGGATGAGCAGTTCTTC; CDR3: CASSLAGARDEQFF
size: many; V: TRBV20-1; J: TRBJ1-6; D: .; DNA: TGCAGTGCTTCTGGGCCTGTCAGCTCCTATAATTCACCCCTCCACTTT; CDR3: CSASGPVSSYNSPLHF
size: .; V: TRBV5-1; J: TRBJ2-5; D: .; DNA: TGCGCCAGCAGCTGGTTGCAGGGGCAAGAGACCCAGTACTTC; CDR3: CASSWLQGQETQYF
size: many; V: TRBV9; J: TRBJ1-2; D: .; DNA: TGTGCCAGCAGCCGCGGCGGGGCCTTCTATGGCTACACCTTC; CDR3: CASSRGGAFYGYTF
size: many; V: TRBV7-9; J: TRBJ2-1; D: .; DNA: TGTGCCAGCAGCTTCAGGCAGGCGAACGGCGGTGAGCAGTTCTTC; CDR3: CASSFRQANGGEQFF
size: many; V: TRBV5-1; J: TRBJ2-4; D: .; DNA: TGCGCCAGCAGCTTGGCGGGACCATCTGACATTCAGTACTTC; CDR3: CASSLAGPSDIQYF
size: many; V: TRBV25-1; J: TRBJ2-1; D: .; DNA: TGTGCCAGCAGTTCTCGACTCAGGGCCCCCTCCTACAATGAGCAGTTCTTC; CDR3: CASSSRLRAPSYNEQFF
size: many; V: TRBV6-6; J: TRBJ2-1; D: TRBD1; DNA: TGTGCCAGCACCCCAGGGACAGGGAATTACAATGAGCAGTTCTTC; CDR3: CASTPGTGNYNEQFF
size: many; V: TRBV7-2; J: TRBJ2-5; D: TRBD2; DNA: TGTGCCAGCAGCTTAGAGGGGAACGGGGGGGCTTCAGAGACCCAGTACTTC; CDR3: CASSLEGNGGASETQYF
size: many; V: TRBV5-1; J: TRBJ2-1; D: TRBD2; DNA: TGCGCCAGCAGCTTAGCGGGGTTAAACAATGAGCAGTTCTTC; CDR3: CASSLAGLNNEQFF
size: once; V: TRBV5-1; J: TRBJ1-1; D: TRBD1; DNA: TGCGCCAGCAGCCGGACAGGGACTGAAGCTTTCTTT; CDR3: CASSRTGTEAFF
size: many; V: TRBV11-2; J: TRBJ1-1; D: TRBD1; DNA: TGTGCCAGCAGCCCCGGGACAGCAATCCGAAGATGGGCTTTCTTT; CDR3: CASSPGTAIRRWAFF
size: many; V: TRBV12-3/TRBV12-4; J: TRBJ1-4; D: .; DNA: TGTGCCAGCAGCGCCCCAGGGCACCCCGCTGAAAAACTGTTTTTT; CDR3: CASSAPGHPAEKLFF
size: many; V: TRBV20-1; J: TRBJ2-7; D: TRBD1; DNA: TGCAGTGCTCGACCGGGACAGGGATCTTACGAGCAGTACTTC; CDR3: CSARPGQGSYEQYF
size: .; V: TRBV19; J: TRBJ1-3; D: .; DNA: TGTGCCAGTAGTATCGGGGGGACCTCTGGAAACACCATATATTTT; CDR3: CASSIGGTSGNTIYF
size: .; V: TRBV3-1; J: TRBJ1-1; D: .; DNA: TGTGCCTGCAGCCAAGATGATGAACCCGGGATAGTGATTGGCACGAACACTCAAGCTTTCTTT; CDR3: CACSQDDEPGIVIGTNTQAFF
size: many; V: TRBV27; J: TRBJ1-6; D: TRBD1; DNA: TGTGCCAGCAGTCTACAGGGGGCTAATTCACCCCTCCACTTT; CDR3: CASSLQGANSPLHF
size: many; V: TRBV15; J: TRBJ2-2; D: TRBD2; DNA: TGTGCCACCAGCAGAGGATCAATGGGTAGCGGGGGCCCGACCGGGGAGCTGTTTTTT; CDR3: CATSRGSMGSGGPTGELFF
size: many; V: TRBV5-1; J: TRBJ1-2; D: .; DNA: TGCGCCAGCAGCCTAGGACAGAGATCTAACTATGGCTACACCTTC; CDR3: CASSLGQRSNYGYTF
size: many; V: TRBV7-2; J: TRBJ1-4; D: .; DNA: TGTGCCAGCAGCCCCGGAACAGCTAATGAAAAACTGTTTTTT; CDR3: CASSPGTANEKLFF
size: many; V: TRBV20-1; J: TRBJ1-1; D: .; DNA: TGCAGTGCTAGCGATACAGGGATGCGTACTGAAGCTTTCTTT; CDR3: CSASDTGMRTEAFF
size: many; V: TRBV15; J: TRBJ2-2; D: TRBD1; DNA: TGTGCCACCAGCAGATCTTTGGGACAGGCGTCCACCGGGGAGCTGTTTTTT; CDR3: CATSRSLGQASTGELFF
size: many; V: TRBV5-1; J: TRBJ1-1; D: .; DNA: TGCGCCAGCAGCCCAGGACTGGGGAACACTGAAGCTTTCTTT; CDR3: CASSPGLGNTEAFF
size: many; V: TRBV7-2; J: TRBJ1-1; D: .; DNA: TGTGCCAGCAGCTCCTATGCCGAAGCTTTCTTT; CDR3: CASSSYAEAFF
size: many; V: TRBV5-1; J: TRBJ1-1; D: TRBD1; DNA: TGCGCCAGCAGCTTATCGACAGGGATTAACACTGAAGCTTTCTTT; CDR3: CASSLSTGINTEAFF
size: many; V: TRBV6-6; J: TRBJ1-1; D: .; DNA: TGTGCCAGCAGGGATAGCAGCACTGAAGCTTTCTTT; CDR3: CASRDSSTEAFF
size: few; V: TRBV30; J: TRBJ1-3; D: TRBD1; DNA: TGTGCCTGGTCGGGACAGGGGTCCATCTCTGGAAACACCATATATTTT; CDR3: CAWSGQGSISGNTIYF
size: many; V: TRBV25-1; J: TRBJ1-1; D: .; DNA: TGTGCCAGCAGTGATCTCGGTGAAGCTTTCTTT; CDR3: CASSDLGEAFF
size: .; V: TRBV19; J: TRBJ2-7; D: .; DNA: TGTGCCAGTAGTACCTCAGTAGGGAGGAGTGAGCAGTACTTC; CDR3: CASSTSVGRSEQYF
size: .; V: TRBV6-5; J: TRBJ1-4; D: .; DNA: TGTGCCAGCAGTCGAGGGTCAACTAATGAAAAACTGTTTTTT; CDR3: CASSRGSTNEKLFF
size: many; V: TRBV7-8; J: TRBJ2-7; D: TRBD2; DNA: TGTGCCAGCAACCTCGGGACTAGCACCCACGAGCAGTACTTC; CDR3: CASNLGTSTHEQYF
size: many; V: TRBV7-2; J: TRBJ2-2; D: .; DNA: TGTGCCGTCCGGGTTACCGGGGAGCTGTTTTTT; CDR3: CAVRVTGELFF
size: few; V: TRBV6-1; J: TRBJ2-7; D: .; DNA: TGTGCCAGCAGTGAATCCGTGGGGGTCTACGAGCAGTACTTC; CDR3: CASSESVGVYEQYF
size: many; V: TRBV12-3/TRBV12-4; J: TRBJ2-7; D: TRBD1; DNA: TGTGCCAGCAGTCGACAGGGTATTACCTACGAGCAGTACTTC; CDR3: CASSRQGITYEQYF
size: many; V: TRBV14; J: TRBJ1-1; D: .; DNA: TGTGCCAGCAGCCAAGAGGCAGGGAGGAACACTGAAGCTTTCTTT; CDR3: CASSQEAGRNTEAFF
size: once; V: TRBV20-1; J: TRBJ2-1; D: .; DNA: TGCAGTGCTAGAAGAACAGGGTCCTACAATGAGCAGTTCTTC; CDR3: CSARRTGSYNEQFF
size: many; V: TRBV5-1; J: TRBJ2-2; D: TRBD2; DNA: TGCGCCAGCAGCTTAATAGCGGGAGGAGCCACCGGGGAGCTGTTTTTT; CDR3: CASSLIAGGATGELFF
size: .; V: TRBV7-8; J: TRBJ1-3; D: .; DNA: TGTGCCAGCAGCTTAAATAAGGGGTCTTCCATATATTTT; CDR3: CASSLNKGSSIYF
size: many; V: TRBV5-4; J: TRBJ2-7; D: TRBD2; DNA: TGTGCCAGCAGCTTGGGGCTAGCGGGGTCCTACGAGCAGTACTTC; CDR3: CASSLGLAGSYEQYF
size: many; V: TRBV6-5; J: TRBJ2-3; D: .; DNA: TGTGCCAGGGGACTCTCCACAGATACGCAGTATTTT; CDR3: CARGLSTDTQYF
size: many; V: TRBV12-3/TRBV12-4; J: TRBJ2-1; D: .; DNA: TGTGCCAGCAGTCCTTCGACTCCGTTGGAGCAGTTCTTC; CDR3: CASSPSTPLEQFF
size: many; V: TRBV3-1; J: TRBJ1-1; D: .; DNA: TGTGCCAGCAGCCAAGGTAACAGGGCCATCTTCTTT; CDR3: CASSQGNRAIFF
size: many; V: TRBV7-9; J: TRBJ2-5; D: .; DNA: TGTGCCAGCAGCCCGCAAGGGACGGGGGAGACCCAGTACTTC; CDR3: CASSPQGTGETQYF
size: many; V: TRBV7-8; J: TRBJ2-5; D: TRBD1; DNA: TGTGCCAGCAGCAGCCGGACAGGGAGGCAAGAGACCCAGTACTTC; CDR3: CASSSRTGRQETQYF
size: many; V: TRBV28; J: TRBJ1-1; D: .; DNA: TGTGCCAGCAGACCGCAGGGTGAGGACACTGAAGCTTTCTTT; CDR3: CASRPQGEDTEAFF
size: .; V: TRBV7-9; J: TRBJ2-5; D: .; DNA: .; CDR3: CASSFYICSGRTGAAQETQYF
size: many; V: TRBV27; J: TRBJ2-7; D: .; DNA: TGTGCCAGCAGACTCCGGGTCGTTTCCTACGAGCAGTACTTC; CDR3: CASRLRVVSYEQYF
size: many; V: TRBV5-1; J: TRBJ1-1; D: TRBD1; DNA: TGCGCCAGCAGCTTGTCCCAGGGGGCGACGACTGAAGCTTTCTTT; CDR3: CASSLSQGATTEAFF